This T cell receptor (beta chain) was sequenced during a study of control samples from healthy donors and cancer patients. The data were produced by immunoSEQ multiplex PCR, yet TCRdb's version contains in-frame clones alone and is incomplete. The sample records fewer than 500,000 clones, about 93% being singletons. Material: PBMCs. The TCR was taken from a man between 40 and 49 years old with head and neck cancer.

DNA of the CDR3: TGTGCCAGCATCCCCATCTCTGGGGCCAACGTCCTGACTTTC. Translating gives CASIPISGANVLTF. The gene calls are TRBV6-2 or TRBV6-3 and TRBJ2-6; no firm D call. Germline CDR1 reads MNHEY; CDR2 reads SVGEGT. This CDR3 comprises 14 residues. Trimming shortened V by 7 bases and J by 0 bases, and 7 bases separated the two germline ends.